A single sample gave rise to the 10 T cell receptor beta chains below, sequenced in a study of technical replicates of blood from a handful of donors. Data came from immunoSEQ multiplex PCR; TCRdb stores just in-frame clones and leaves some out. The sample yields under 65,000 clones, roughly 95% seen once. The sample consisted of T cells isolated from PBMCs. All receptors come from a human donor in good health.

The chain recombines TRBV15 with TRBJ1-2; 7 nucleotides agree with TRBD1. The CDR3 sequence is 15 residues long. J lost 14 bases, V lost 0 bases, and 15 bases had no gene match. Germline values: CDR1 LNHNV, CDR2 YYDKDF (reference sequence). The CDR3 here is CATSRDRDSSKGKTF. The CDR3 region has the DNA TGTGCCACCAGCAGAGATAGGGACAGTTCTAAAGGGAAAACCTTC.

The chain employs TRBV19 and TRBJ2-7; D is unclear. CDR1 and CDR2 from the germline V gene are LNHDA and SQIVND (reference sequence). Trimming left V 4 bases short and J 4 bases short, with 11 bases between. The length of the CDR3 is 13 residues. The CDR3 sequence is CASSTPNRYEQYF. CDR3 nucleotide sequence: TGTGCCAGTAGTACCCCTAATCGATACGAGCAGTACTTC.

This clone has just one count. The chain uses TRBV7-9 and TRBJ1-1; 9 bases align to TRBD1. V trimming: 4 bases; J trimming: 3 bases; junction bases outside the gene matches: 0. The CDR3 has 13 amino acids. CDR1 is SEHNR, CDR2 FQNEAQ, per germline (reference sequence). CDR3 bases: TGTGCCAGCAGCTGGACAGGGGACACTGAAGCTTTCTTT. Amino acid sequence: CASSWTGDTEAFF.

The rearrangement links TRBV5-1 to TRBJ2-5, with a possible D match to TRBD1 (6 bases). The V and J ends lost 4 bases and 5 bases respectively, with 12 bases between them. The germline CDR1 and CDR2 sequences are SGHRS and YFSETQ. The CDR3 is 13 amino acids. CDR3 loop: CASSPGTLETQYF. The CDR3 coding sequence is TGCGCCAGCAGCCCCGGGACATTGGAGACCCAGTACTTC.

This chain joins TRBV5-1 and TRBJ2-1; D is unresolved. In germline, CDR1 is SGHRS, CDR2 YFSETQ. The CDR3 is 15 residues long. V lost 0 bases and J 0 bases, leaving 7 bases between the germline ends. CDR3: CASSLGWSSYNEQFF. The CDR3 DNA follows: TGCGCCAGCAGCTTGGGGTGGAGCTCCTACAATGAGCAGTTCTTC.

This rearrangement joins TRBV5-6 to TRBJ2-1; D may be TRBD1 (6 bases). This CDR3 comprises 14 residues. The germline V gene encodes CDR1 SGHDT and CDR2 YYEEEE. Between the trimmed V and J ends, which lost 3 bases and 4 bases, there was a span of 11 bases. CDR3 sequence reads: CASSYARGYNEQFF. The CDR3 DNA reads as TGTGCCAGCAGCTACGCTAGGGGGTACAATGAGCAGTTCTTC.

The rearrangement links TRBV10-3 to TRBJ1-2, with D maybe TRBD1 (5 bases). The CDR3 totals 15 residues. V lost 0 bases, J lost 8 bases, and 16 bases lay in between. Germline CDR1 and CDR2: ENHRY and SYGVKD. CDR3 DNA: TGTGCCATCAGTGAGTCTAAGGGGCAGCTCCTAGGCTACACCTTC. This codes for CAISESKGQLLGYTF.

CDR3 protein: CASSVTSDRTSNYGYTF. DNA of the CDR3: TGTGCCAGCAGTGTAACCTCCGACAGGACTTCTAACTATGGCTACACCTTC. The chain combines TRBV6-1 with TRBJ1-2; D possibly corresponds to TRBD1 (6 bases). Germline lookup yields CDR1 MNHNS and CDR2 SASEGT. This CDR3 has 17 residues. V dropped 4 bases and J dropped 0 bases, with 18 bases sitting between them.

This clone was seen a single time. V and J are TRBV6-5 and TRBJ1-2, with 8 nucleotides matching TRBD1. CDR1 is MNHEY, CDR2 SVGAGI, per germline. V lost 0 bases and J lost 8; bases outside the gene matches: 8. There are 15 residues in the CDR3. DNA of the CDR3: TGTGCCAGCAGTTACTCCGGGCAGGGGGCGCCCGGCTACACCTTC. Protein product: CASSYSGQGAPGYTF.

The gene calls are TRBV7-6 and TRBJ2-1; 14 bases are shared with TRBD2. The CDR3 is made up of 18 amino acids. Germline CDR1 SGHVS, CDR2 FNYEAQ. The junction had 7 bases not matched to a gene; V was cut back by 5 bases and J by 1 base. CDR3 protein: CASSIAGLAGVSYNEQFF. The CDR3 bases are TGTGCCAGCAGCATCGCGGGACTAGCGGGGGTTTCCTACAATGAGCAGTTCTTC.